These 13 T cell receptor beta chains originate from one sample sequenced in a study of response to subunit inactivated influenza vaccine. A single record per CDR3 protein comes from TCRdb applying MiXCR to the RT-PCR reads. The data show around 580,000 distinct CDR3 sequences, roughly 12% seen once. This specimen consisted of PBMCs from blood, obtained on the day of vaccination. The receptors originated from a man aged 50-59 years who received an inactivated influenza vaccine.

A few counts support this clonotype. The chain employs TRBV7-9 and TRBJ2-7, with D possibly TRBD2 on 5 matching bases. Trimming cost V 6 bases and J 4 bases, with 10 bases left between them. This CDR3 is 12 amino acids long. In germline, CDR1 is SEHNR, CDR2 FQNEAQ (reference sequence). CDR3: CASRAGGYEQYF. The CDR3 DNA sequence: TGTGCCAGCAGGGCCGGAGGTTACGAGCAGTACTTC.

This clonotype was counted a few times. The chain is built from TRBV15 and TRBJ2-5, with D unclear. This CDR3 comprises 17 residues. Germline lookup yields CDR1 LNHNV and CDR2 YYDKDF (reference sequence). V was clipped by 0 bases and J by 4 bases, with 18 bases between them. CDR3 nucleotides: TGTGCCACCAGCAGAGATCTACACGTCCTGATCCCAGAGACCCAGTACTTC. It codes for CATSRDLHVLIPETQYF.

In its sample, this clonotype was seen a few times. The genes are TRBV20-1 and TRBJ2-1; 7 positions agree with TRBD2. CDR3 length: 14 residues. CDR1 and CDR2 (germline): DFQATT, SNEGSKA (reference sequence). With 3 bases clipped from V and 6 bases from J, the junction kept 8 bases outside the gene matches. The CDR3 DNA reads TGCAGTGCTAGTCGGGTAGCGGGTCTCAATGAGCAGTTCTTC. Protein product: CSASRVAGLNEQFF.

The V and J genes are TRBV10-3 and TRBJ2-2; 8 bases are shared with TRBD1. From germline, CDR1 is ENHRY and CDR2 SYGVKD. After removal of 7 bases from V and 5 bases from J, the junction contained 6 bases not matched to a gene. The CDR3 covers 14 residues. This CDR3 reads CAITSDRATGELFF. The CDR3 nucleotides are TGTGCCATCACCTCGGACAGGGCAACCGGGGAGCTGTTTTTT.

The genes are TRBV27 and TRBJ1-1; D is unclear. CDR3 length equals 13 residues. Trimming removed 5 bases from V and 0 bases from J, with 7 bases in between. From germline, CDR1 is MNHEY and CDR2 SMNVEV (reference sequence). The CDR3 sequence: CASSPLLNTEAFF. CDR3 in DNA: TGTGCCAGCAGTCCTTTGTTGAACACTGAAGCTTTCTTT.

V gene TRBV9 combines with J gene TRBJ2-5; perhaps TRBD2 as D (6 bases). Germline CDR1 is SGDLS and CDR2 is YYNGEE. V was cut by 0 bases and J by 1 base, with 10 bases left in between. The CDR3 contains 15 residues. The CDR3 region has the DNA TGTGCCAGCAGCGTAGGGAATAGCGGCCAAGAGACCCAGTACTTC. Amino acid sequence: CASSVGNSGQETQYF.

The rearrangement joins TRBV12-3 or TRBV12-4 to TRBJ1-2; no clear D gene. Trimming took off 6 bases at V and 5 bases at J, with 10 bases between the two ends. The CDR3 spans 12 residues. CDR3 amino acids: CASSARLYGYTF. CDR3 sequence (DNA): TGTGCCAGCAGCGCCAGGTTATATGGCTACACCTTC.

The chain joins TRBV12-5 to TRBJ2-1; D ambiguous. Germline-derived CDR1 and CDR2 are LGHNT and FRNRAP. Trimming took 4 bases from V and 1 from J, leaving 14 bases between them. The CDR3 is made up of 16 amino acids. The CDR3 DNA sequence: TGTGCTAGTGGTTCACGAGCGAGCTCGTCCTACAATGAGCAGTTCTTC. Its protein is CASGSRASSSYNEQFF.

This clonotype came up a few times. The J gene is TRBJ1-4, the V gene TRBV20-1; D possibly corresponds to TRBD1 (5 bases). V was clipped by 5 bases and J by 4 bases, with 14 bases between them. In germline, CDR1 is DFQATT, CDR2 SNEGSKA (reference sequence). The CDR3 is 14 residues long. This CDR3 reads CSAQPRGVNEKLFF. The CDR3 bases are TGCAGTGCTCAGCCCCGGGGGGTTAATGAAAAACTGTTTTTT.

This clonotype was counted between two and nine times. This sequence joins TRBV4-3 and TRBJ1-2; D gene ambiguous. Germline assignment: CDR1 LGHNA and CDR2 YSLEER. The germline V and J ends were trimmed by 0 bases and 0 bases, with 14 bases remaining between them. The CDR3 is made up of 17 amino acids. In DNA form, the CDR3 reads TGCGCCAGCAGCCAAGAAAATACGGCGGTCTCTAACTATGGCTACACCTTC. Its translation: CASSQENTAVSNYGYTF.

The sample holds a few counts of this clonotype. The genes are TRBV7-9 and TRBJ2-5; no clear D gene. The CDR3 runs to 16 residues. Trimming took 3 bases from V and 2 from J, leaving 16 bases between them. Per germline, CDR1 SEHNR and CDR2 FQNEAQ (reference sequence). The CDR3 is CASSFFLGFNQETQYF. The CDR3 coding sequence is TGTGCCAGCAGCTTCTTCTTGGGTTTTAATCAAGAGACCCAGTACTTC. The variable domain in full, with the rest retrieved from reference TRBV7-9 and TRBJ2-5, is DTGVSQNPRHKITKRGQNVTFRCDPISEHNRLYWYRQTLGQGPEFLTYFQNEAQLEKSRLLSDRFSAERPKGSFSTLEIQRTEQGDSAMYLCASSFFLGFNQETQYFGPGTRLLVL.

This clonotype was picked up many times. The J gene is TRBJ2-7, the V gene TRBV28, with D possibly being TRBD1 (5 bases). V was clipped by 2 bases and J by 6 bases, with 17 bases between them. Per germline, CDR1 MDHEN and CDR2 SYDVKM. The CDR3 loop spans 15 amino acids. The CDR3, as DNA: TGTGCCAGCAGTTTAGTTCGGCGGCAGGGAAGCGAGCAGTACTTC. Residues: CASSLVRRQGSEQYF.

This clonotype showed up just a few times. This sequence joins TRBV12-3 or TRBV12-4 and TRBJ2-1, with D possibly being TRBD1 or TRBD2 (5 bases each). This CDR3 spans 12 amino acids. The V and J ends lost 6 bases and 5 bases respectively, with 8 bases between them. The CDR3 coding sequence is TGTGCCAGCAGGGGGGACGACAATGAGCAGTTCTTC. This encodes CASRGDDNEQFF.